This T cell receptor beta chain appears in the sequencing data of a study of beta chain features in type 1 diabetes. Study background: The study found patients and healthy donors alike in age, gender and cell yields.

The purity of all sorted populations exceeded 95%. Study-level findings and limits: In every one of the four CD4+ subsets, TCRB CDR3s were moderately but significantly shorter in Type 1 diabetes patients. In the patient group, naive, central memory and Treg TCRB repertoires seemed more alike than in the healthy donor group.

Germline values: CDR1 MNHEY, CDR2 SMNVEV (reference sequence). Losses at the gene ends were 5 bases for V and 3 bases for J; bases not matched to a gene: 5. This CDR3 is built from 14 residues. The whole isolated RNA underwent reverse transcription, so sequencing captured expressed TCRB transcripts. TCRdb's copy holds only in-frame clones and misses some; the assay was immunoSEQ multiplex PCR. This sample has over 650,000 clones; roughly 13% occur once, and the top ten carry roughly 0.04%. With regard to this clone: The antigen is undetermined.

The TCR comes from a man aged 18 to 35 with type 1 diabetes. The sequencing sample was made of naive CD4+ T cells from blood. This chain connects TRBV27 to TRBJ2-7; 9 bases align to TRBD1. CDR3 region: CASSPRTGDYEQYF. In DNA form, the CDR3 reads TGTGCCAGCAGTCCCCGGACAGGGGACTACGAGCAGTACTTC.